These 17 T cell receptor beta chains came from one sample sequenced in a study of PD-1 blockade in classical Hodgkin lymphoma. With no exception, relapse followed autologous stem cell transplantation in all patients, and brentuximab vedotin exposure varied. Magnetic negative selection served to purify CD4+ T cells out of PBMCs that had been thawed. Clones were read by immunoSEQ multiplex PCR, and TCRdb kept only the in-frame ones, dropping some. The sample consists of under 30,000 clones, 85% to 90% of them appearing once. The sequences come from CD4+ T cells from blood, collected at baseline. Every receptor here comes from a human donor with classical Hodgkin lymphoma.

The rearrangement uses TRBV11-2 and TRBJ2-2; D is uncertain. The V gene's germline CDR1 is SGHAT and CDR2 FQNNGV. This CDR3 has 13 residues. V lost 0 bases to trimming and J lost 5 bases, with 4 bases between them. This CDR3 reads CASSLEWTGELFF. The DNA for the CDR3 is TGTGCCAGCAGCTTAGAATGGACCGGGGAGCTGTTTTTT.

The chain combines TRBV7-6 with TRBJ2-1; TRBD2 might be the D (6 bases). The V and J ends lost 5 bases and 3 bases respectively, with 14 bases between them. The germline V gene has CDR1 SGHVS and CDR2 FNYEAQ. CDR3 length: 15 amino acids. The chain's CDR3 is CASSPGGSNYNEQFF. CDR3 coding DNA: TGTGCCAGCAGCCCCGGGGGATCCAACTACAATGAGCAGTTCTTC.

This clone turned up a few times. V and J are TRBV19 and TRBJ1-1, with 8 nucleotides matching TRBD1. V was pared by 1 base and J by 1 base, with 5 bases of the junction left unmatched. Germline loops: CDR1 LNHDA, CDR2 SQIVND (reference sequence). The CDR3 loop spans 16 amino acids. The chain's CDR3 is CASSIATGARNTEAFF. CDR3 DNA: TGTGCCAGTAGTATAGCGACAGGGGCCAGGAACACTGAAGCTTTCTTT.

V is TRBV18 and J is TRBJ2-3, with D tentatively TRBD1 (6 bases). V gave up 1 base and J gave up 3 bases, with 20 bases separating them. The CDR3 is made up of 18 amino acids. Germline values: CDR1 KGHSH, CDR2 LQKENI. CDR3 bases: TGTGCCAGCTCACCACGAACACAGGGCGCTTCCTCAACAGATACGCAGTATTTT. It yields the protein CASSPRTQGASSTDTQYF.

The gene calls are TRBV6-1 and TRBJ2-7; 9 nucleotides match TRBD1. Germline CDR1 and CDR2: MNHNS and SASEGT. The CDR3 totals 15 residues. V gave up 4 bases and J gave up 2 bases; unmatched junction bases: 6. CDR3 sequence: CASSVGTGTPYEQYF. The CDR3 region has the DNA TGTGCCAGCAGTGTCGGGACAGGGACGCCCTACGAGCAGTACTTC.

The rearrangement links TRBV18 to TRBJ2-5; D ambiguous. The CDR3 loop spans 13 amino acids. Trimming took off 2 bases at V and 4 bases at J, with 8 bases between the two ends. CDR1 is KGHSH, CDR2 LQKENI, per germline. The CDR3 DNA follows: TGTGCCAGCTCACCATCCGAGTCAGAGACCCAGTACTTC. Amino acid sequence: CASSPSESETQYF.

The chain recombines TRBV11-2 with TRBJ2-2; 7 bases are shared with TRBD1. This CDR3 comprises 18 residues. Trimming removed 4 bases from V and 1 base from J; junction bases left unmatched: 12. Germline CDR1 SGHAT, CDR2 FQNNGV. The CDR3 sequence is CASSYTSVGTVNTGELFF. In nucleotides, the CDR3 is TGTGCCAGCAGCTACACGTCCGTCGGGACAGTGAACACCGGGGAGCTGTTTTTT.

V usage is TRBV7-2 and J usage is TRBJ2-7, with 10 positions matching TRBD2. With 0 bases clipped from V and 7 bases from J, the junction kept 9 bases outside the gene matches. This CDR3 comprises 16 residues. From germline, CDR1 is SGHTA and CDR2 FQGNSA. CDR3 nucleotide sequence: TGTGCCAGCAGCTTAGCGCTGGCTAGCGGGAGCCTGGAGCAGTACTTC. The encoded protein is CASSLALASGSLEQYF.

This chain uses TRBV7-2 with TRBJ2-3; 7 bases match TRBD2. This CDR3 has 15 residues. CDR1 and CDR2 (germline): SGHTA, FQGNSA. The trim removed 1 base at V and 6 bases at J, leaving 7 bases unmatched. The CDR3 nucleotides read TGTGCCAGCAGCTTAGGACGGGTGGGAGGGGATACGCAGTATTTT. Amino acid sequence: CASSLGRVGGDTQYF.

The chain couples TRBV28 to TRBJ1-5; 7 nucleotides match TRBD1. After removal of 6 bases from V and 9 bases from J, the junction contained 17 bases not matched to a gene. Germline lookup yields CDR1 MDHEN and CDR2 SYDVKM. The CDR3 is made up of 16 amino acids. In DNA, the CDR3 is TGTGCCAGCAGGCCTCACCTTAGGACAGGCCCAGGGCCCCAGCATTTT. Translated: CASRPHLRTGPGPQHF.

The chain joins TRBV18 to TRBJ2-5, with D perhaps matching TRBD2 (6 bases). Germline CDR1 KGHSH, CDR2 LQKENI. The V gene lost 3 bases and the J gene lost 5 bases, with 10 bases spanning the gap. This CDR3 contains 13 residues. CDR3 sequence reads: CASSPRGTETQYF. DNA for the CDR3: TGTGCCAGCTCACCTCGGGGGACGGAGACCCAGTACTTC.

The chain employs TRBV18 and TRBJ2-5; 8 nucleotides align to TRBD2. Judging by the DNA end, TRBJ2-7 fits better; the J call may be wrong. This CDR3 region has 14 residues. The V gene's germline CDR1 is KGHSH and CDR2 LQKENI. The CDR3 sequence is CASSSSGGDYEQYF. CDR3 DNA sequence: TGTGCCAGCTCCTCAAGCGGGGGAGATTACGAGCAGTACTTC.

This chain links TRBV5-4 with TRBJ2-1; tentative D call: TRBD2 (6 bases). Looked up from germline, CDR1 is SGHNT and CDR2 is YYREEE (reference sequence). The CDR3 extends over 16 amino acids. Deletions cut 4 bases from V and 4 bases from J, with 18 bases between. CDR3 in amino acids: CASSDGGASAYNEQFF. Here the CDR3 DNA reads TGTGCCAGCAGCGATGGAGGGGCTAGCGCTTACAATGAGCAGTTCTTC.

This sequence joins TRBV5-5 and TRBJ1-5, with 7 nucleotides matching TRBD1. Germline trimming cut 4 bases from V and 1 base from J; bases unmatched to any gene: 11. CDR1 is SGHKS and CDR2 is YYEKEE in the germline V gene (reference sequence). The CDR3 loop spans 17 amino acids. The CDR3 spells CASSPSRQGISNQPQHF. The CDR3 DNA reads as TGTGCCAGCAGCCCCTCCCGACAGGGAATAAGCAATCAGCCCCAGCATTTT.

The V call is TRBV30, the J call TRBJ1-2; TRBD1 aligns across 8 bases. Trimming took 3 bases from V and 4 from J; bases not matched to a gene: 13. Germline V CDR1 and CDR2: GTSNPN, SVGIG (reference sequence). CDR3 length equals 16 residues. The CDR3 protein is CAWSPGQAPRGYGYTF. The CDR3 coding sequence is TGTGCCTGGAGCCCGGGACAGGCTCCTCGTGGCTATGGCTACACCTTC. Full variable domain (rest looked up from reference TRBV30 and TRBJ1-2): SQTIHQWPATLVQPVGSPLSLECTVEGTSNPNLYWYRQAAGRGLQLLFYSVGIGQISSEVPQNLSASRPQDRQFILSSKKLLLSDSGFYLCAWSPGQAPRGYGYTFGSGTRLTVV.

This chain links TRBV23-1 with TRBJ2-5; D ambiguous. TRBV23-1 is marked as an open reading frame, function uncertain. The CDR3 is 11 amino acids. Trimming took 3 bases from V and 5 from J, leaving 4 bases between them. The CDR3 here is CASSHPETQYF. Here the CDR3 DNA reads TGCGCCAGCAGTCACCCCGAGACCCAGTACTTC.

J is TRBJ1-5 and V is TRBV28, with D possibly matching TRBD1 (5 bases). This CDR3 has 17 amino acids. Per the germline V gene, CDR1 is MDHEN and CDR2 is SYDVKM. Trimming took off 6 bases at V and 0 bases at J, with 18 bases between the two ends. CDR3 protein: CASRRAQDSYSNQPQHF. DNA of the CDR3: TGTGCCAGCAGGCGCGCCCAAGACAGTTATAGCAATCAGCCCCAGCATTTT.